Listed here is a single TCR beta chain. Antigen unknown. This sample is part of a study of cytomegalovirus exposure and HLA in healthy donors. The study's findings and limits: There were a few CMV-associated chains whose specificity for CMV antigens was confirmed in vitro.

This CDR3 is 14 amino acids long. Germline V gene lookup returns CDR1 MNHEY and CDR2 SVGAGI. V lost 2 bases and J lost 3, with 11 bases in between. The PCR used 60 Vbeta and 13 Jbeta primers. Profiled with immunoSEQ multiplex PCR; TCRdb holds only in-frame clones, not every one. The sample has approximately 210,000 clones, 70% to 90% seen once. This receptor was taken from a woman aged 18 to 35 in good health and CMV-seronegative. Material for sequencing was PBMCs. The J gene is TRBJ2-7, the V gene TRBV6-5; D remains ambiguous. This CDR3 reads CASSYTEFVYEQYF. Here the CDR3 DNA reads TGTGCCAGCAGTTACACAGAATTTGTCTACGAGCAGTACTTC.